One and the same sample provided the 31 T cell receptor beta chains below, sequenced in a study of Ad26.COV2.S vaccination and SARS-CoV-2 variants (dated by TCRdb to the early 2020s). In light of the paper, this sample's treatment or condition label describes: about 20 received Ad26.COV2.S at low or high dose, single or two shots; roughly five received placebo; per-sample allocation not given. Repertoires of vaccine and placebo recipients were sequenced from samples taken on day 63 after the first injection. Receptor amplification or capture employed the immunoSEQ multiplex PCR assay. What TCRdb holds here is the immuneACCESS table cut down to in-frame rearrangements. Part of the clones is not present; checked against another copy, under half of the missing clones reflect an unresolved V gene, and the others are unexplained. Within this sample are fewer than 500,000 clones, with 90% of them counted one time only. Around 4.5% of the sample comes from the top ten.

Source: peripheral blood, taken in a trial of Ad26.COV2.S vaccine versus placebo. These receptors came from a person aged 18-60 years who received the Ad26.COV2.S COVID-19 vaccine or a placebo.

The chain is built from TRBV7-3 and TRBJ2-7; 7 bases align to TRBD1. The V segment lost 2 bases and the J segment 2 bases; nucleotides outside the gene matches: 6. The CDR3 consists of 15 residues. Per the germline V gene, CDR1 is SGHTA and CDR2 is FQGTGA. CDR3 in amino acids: CASSLRPGGAYEQYF. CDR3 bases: TGTGCCAGCAGCTTACGTCCAGGGGGTGCCTACGAGCAGTACTTC.

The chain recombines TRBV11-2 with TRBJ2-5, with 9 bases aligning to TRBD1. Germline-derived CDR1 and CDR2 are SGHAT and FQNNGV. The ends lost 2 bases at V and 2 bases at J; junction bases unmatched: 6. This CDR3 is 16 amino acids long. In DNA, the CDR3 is TGTGCCAGCAGCTTAATGGGGACAGGGCTTCAAGAGACCCAGTACTTC. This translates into CASSLMGTGLQETQYF.

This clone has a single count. CDR3 protein: CASSANFATNEKLFF. CDR3 bases: TGTGCCAGCAGTGCGAACTTCGCAACTAATGAAAAACTGTTTTTT. The chain uses TRBV27 and TRBJ1-4, with unresolved D. The germline gives CDR1 MNHEY, CDR2 SMNVEV (reference sequence). V lost 5 bases to trimming and J lost 0 bases, with 10 bases between them. The CDR3 has 15 residues.

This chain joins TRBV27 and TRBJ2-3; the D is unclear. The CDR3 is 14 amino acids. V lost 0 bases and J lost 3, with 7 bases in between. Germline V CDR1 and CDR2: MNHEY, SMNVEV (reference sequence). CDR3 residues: CASSLSPVTDTQYF. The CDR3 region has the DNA TGTGCCAGCAGTTTATCTCCAGTGACAGATACGCAGTATTTT.

The CDR3 DNA reads as TGTGCCAGCAGCTTGGCCTGGCAGGTGGGGTCCGGTGAGCAGTACTTC. Protein product: CASSLAWQVGSGEQYF. The chain uses TRBV5-8 and TRBJ2-7; D remains ambiguous. The V gene's germline CDR1 is SGHTS and CDR2 YDEGEE. The CDR3 covers 16 residues. Trimming removed 0 bases at V and 7 bases at J, with 20 bases between.

CDR3 sequence reads: CASSLPTSGSPSQFF. In nucleotides, the CDR3 is TGTGCCAGCAGCTTGCCGACTAGCGGAAGTCCCTCGCAGTTCTTC. J is TRBJ2-1 and V is TRBV13; 9 bases match TRBD2. This CDR3 is built from 15 residues. The V gene end was trimmed by 3 bases and the J gene end by 12 bases; junction bases not matched to a gene: 12. CDR1 and CDR2 from the germline V gene are PRHDT and FYEKMQ (reference sequence).

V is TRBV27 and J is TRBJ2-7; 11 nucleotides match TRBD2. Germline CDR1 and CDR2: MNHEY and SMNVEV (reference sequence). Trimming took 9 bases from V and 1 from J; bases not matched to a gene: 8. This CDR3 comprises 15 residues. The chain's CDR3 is CASLAGGPGSYEQYF. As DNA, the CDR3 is TGTGCCAGTCTAGCGGGAGGCCCAGGGTCCTACGAGCAGTACTTC.

CDR3 sequence (DNA): TGTGCCAGCGCCTATGGGGCGACGAGACGGACTGAAGCTTTCTTT. This codes for CASAYGATRRTEAFF. The chain is built from TRBV6-5 and TRBJ1-1; TRBD1 is a possible D gene (5 bases). Germline CDR1 reads MNHEY; CDR2 reads SVGAGI. CDR3 length equals 15 residues. Trimming cost V 8 bases and J 5 bases, with 21 bases left between them.

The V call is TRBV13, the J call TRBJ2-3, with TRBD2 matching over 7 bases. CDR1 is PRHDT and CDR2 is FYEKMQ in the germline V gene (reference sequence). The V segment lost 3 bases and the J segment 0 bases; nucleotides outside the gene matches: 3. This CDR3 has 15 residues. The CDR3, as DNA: TGTGCCAGCAGCTTGGGGGGGACTAGCACAGATACGCAGTATTTT. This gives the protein CASSLGGTSTDTQYF. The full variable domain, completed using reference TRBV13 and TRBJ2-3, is AAGVIQSPRHLIKEKRETATLKCYPIPRHDTVYWYQQGPGQDPQFLISFYEKMQSDKGSIPDRFSAQQFSDYHSELNMSSLELGDSALYFCASSLGGTSTDTQYFGPGTRLTVL.

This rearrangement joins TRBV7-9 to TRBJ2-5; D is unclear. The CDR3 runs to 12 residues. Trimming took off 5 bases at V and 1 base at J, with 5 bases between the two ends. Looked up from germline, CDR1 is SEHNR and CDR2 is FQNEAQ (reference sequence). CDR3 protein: CASSPAQETQYF. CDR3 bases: TGTGCCAGCAGCCCGGCCCAAGAGACCCAGTACTTC.

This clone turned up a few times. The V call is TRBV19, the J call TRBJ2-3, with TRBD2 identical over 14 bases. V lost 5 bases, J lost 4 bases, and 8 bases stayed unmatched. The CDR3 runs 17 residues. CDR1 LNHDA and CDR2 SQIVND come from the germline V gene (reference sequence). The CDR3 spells CASSVGLAGGPADTQYF. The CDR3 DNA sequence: TGTGCCAGTAGTGTCGGACTAGCGGGAGGTCCGGCAGATACGCAGTATTTT. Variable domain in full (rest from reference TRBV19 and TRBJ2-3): DGGITQSPKYLFRKEGQNVTLSCEQNLNHDAMYWYRQDPGQGLRLIYYSQIVNDFQKGDIAEGYSVSREKKESFPLTVTSAQKNPTAFYLCASSVGLAGGPADTQYFGPGTRLTVL.

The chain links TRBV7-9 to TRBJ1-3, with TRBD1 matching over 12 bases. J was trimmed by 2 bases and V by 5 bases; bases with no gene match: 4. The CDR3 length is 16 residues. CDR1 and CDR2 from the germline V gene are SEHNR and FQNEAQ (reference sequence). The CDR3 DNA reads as TGTGCCAGCAGCCGGGACAGGGGGCGGACTGGAAACACCATATATTTT. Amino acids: CASSRDRGRTGNTIYF.

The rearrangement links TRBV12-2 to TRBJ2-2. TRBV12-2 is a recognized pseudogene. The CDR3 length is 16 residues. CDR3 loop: CASRLYQDLATGELFF. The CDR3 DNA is TGTGCAAGTCGCTTATACCAGGACCTGGCCACCGGGGAGCTGTTTTTT.

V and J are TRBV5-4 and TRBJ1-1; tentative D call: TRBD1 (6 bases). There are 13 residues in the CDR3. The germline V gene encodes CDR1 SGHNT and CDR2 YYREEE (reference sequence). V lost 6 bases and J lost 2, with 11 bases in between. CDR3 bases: TGTGCCAGCACAACCAGGGGAAACACTGAAGCTTTCTTT. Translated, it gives CASTTRGNTEAFF.

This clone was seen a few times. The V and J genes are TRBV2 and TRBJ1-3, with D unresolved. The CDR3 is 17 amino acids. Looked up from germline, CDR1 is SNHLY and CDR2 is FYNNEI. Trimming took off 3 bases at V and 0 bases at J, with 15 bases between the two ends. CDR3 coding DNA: TGTGCCAGCAGTGATAGCGGGCCATCCAGCTCTGGAAACACCATATATTTT. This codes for CASSDSGPSSSGNTIYF.

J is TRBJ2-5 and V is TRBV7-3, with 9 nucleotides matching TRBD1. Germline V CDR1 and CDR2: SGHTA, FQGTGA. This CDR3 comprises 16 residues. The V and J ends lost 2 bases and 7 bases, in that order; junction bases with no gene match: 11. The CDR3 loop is CASSLRPTGGEGTQYF. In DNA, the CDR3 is TGTGCCAGCAGCTTACGTCCTACAGGGGGCGAGGGGACCCAGTACTTC.

CDR3 nucleotide sequence: TGTGCCAGCGGACTGACTCAAGAGACCCAGTACTTC. This sequence encodes CASGLTQETQYF. This chain connects TRBV27 to TRBJ2-5; a weak D match, TRBD2 (5 bases). Trimming took 8 bases from V and 2 from J, leaving 9 bases between them. Per the germline V gene, CDR1 is MNHEY and CDR2 is SMNVEV (reference sequence). This CDR3 has 12 amino acids.

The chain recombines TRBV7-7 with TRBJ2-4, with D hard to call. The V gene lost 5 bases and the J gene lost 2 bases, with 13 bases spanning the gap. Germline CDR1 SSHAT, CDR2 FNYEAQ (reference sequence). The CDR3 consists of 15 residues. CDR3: CASSASQAPKNIQYF. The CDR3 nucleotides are TGTGCCAGCAGCGCAAGTCAGGCGCCCAAAAACATTCAGTACTTC.

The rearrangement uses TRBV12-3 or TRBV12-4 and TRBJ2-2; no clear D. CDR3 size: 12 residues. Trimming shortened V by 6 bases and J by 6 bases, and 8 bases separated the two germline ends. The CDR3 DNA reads TGTGCCAGCAGACACATTGCCGGGGAGCTGTTTTTT. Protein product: CASRHIAGELFF.

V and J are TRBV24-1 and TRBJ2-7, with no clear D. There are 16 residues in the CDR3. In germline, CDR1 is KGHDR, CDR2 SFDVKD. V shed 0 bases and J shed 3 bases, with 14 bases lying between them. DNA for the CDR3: TGTGCCACCAGTGATTTGGGGCTGAATGGGCGCTACGAGCAGTACTTC. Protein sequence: CATSDLGLNGRYEQYF.

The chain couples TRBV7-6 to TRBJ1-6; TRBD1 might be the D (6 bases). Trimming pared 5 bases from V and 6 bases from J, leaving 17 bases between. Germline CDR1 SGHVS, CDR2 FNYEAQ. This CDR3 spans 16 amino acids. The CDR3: CASSPAGQGLNSPLHF. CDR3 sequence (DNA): TGTGCCAGCAGCCCCGCCGGGCAGGGGCTTAATTCACCCCTCCACTTT.

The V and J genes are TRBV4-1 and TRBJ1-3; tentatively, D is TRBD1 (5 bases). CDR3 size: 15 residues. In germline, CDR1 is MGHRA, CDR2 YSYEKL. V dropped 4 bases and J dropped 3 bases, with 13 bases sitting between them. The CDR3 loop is CASSPLRASGNTIYF. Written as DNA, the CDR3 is TGCGCCAGCAGCCCCCTCAGGGCCAGTGGAAACACCATATATTTT.

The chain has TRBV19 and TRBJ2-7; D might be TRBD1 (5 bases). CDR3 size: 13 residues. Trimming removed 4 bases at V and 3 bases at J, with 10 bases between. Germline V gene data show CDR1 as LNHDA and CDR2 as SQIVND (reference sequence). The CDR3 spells CASSRRQGYEQYF. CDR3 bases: TGTGCCAGTAGTAGAAGGCAGGGCTACGAGCAGTACTTC.

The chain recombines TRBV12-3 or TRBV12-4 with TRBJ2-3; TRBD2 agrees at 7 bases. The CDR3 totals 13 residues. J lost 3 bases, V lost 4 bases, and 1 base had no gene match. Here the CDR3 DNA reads TGTGCCAGCAGTTCCGGGAGGACAGATACGCAGTATTTT. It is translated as CASSSGRTDTQYF.

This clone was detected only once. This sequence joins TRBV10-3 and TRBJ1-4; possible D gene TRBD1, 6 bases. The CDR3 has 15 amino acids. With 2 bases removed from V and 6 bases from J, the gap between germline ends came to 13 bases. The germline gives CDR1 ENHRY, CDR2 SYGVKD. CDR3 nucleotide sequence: TGTGCCATCAGTGAGGACAGGCCCCCGTATGAAAAACTGTTTTTT. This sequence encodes CAISEDRPPYEKLFF.

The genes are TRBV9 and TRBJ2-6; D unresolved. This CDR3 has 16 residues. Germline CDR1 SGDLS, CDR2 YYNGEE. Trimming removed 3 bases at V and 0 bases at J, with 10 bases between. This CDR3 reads CASSGIGDSGANVLTF. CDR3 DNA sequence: TGTGCCAGCAGCGGGATAGGCGACTCTGGGGCCAACGTCCTGACTTTC.

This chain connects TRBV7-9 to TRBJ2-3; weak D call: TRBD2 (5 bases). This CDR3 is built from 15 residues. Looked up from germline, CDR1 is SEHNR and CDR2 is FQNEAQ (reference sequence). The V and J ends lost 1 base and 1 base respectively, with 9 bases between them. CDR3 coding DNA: TGTGCCAGCAGCTTAGGATGGCGGGGCACAGATACGCAGTATTTT. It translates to CASSLGWRGTDTQYF.

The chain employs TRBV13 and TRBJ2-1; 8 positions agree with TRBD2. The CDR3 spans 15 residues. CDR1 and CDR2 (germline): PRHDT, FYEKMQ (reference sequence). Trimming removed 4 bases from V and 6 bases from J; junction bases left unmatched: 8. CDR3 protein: CASSSFSGKVNEQFF. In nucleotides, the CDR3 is TGTGCCAGCAGCTCTTTTAGCGGGAAAGTCAATGAGCAGTTCTTC. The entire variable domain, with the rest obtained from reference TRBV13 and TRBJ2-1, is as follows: AAGVIQSPRHLIKEKRETATLKCYPIPRHDTVYWYQQGPGQDPQFLISFYEKMQSDKGSIPDRFSAQQFSDYHSELNMSSLELGDSALYFCASSSFSGKVNEQFFGPGTRLTVL.

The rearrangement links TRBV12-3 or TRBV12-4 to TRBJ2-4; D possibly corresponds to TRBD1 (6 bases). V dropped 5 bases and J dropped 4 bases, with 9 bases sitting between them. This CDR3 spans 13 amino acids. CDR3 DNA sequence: TGTGCCAGCAGTGTACAGGGAAAAAACATTCAGTACTTC. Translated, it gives CASSVQGKNIQYF.

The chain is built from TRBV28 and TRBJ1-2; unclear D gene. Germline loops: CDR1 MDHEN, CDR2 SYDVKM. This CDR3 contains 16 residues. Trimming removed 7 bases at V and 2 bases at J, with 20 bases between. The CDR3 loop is CASKRFGRDENYGYTF. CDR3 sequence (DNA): TGTGCCAGCAAGCGTTTTGGCCGGGATGAGAACTATGGCTACACCTTC.

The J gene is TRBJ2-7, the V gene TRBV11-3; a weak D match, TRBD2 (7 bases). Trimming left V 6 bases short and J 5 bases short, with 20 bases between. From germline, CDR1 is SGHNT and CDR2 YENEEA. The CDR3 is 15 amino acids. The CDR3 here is CASSRGLGGDHEQYF. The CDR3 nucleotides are TGTGCCAGCAGTCGCGGACTAGGGGGGGACCACGAGCAGTACTTC.